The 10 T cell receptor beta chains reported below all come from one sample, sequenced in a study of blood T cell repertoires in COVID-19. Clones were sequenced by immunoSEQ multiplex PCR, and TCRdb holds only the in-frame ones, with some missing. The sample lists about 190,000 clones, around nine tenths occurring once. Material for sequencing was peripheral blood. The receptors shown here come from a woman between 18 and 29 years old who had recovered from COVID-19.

The CDR3 is CASGTSGGIAETQYF. The DNA of the CDR3 is TGTGCCAGCGGGACTAGCGGGGGGATTGCGGAGACCCAGTACTTC. The J gene is TRBJ2-5, the V gene TRBV19, with 15 bases lining up with TRBD2. Per the germline V gene, CDR1 is LNHDA and CDR2 is SQIVND (reference sequence). Trimming took 9 bases from V and 5 from J; bases not matched to a gene: 7. The CDR3 spans 15 residues.

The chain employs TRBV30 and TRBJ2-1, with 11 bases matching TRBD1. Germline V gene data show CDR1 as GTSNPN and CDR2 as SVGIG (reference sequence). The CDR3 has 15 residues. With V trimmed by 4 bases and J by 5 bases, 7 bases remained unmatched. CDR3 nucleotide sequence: TGTGCCTGGACGGGACAGGGGGGGACGGACAATGAGCAGTTCTTC. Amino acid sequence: CAWTGQGGTDNEQFF.

The CDR3 loop reads CASSLSIAGARSPLHF. CDR3 DNA: TGTGCCAGCAGTTTATCGATTGCAGGGGCGCGGTCACCCCTCCACTTT. The chain recombines TRBV27 with TRBJ1-6, with D possibly being TRBD1 (6 bases). Germline V lookup: CDR1 MNHEY, CDR2 SMNVEV (reference sequence). V was trimmed by 0 bases and J by 10 bases, leaving 16 bases between them. The CDR3 sequence is 16 residues long.

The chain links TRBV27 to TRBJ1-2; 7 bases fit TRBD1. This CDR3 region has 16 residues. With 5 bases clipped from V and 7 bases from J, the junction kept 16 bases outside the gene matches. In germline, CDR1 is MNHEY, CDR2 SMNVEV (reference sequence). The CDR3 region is CASSLTKIRTGLGYTF. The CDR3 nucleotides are TGTGCCAGCAGTCTAACGAAAATAAGGACAGGCCTTGGCTACACCTTC.

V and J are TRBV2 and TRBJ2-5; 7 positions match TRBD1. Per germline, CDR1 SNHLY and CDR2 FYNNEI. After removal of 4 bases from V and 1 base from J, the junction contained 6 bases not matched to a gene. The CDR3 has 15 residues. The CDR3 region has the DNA TGTGCCAGCAGTGGGGACAGATCGTTCCAAGAGACCCAGTACTTC. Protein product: CASSGDRSFQETQYF.

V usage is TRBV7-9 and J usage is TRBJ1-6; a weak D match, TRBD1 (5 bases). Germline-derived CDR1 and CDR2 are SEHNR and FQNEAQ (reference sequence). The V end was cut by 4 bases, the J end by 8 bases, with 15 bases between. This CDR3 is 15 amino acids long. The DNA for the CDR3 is TGTGCCAGCAGCTCGAGGGACGGGGAGGATTCACCCCTCCACTTT. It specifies CASSSRDGEDSPLHF.

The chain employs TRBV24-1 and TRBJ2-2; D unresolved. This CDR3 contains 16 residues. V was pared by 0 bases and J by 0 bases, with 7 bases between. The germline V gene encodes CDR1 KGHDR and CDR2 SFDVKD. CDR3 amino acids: CATSDLGATNTGELFF. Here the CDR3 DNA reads TGTGCCACCAGTGATTTGGGAGCCACGAACACCGGGGAGCTGTTTTTT.

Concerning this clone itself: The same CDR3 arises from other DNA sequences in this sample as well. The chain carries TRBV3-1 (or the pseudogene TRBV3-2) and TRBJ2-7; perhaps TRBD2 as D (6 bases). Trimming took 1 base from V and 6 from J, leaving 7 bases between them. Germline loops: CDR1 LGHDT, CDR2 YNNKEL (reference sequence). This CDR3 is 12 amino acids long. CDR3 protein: CASSQVGGEQYV. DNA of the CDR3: TGTGCCAGCAGCCAAGTCGGGGGCGAGCAGTACGTC.

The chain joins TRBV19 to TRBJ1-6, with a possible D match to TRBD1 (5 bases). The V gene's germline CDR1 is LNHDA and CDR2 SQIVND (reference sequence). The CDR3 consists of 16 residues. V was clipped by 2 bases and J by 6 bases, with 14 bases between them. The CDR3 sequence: CASSIRGVNFNSPLHF. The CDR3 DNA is TGTGCCAGTAGTATACGGGGGGTCAATTTTAATTCACCCCTCCACTTT.

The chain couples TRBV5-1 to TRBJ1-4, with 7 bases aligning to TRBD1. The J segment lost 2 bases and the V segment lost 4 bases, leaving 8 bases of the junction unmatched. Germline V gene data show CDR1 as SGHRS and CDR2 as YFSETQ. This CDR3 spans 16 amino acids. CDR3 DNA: TGCGCCAGCAGCCCGACAGGGACCCTTACTAATGAAAAACTGTTTTTT. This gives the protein CASSPTGTLTNEKLFF.